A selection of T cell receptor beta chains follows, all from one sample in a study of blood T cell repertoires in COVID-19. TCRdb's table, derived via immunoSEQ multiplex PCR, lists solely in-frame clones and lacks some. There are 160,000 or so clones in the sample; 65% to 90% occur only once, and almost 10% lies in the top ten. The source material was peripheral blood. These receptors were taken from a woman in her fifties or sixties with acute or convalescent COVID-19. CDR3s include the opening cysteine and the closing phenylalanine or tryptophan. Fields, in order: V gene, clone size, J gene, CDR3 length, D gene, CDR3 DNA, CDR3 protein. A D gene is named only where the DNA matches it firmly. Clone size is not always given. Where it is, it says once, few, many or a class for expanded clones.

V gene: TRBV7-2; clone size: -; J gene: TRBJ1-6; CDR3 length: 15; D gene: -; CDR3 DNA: TGTGCCAGCAGCACCCCGGGGGACCTCTTTTCACCCCTCCACTTT; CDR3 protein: CASSTPGDLFSPLHF
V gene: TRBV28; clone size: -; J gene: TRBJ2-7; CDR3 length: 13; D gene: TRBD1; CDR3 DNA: TGTGCCAGCAGTTCAGGGGGCAGGTACGAGCAGTACTTC; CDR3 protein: CASSSGGRYEQYF
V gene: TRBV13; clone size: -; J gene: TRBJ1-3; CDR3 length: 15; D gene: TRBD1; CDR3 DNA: TGTGCCAGCAGCAGAGACAGGGCGGCTGGAAACACCATATATTTT; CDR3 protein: CASSRDRAAGNTIYF
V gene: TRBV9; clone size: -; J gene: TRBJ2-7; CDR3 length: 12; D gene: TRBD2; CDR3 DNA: TGCCCTCCGGGACTAGTCCGTCGGGAGCAGTACTTC; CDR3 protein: CPPGLVRREQYF
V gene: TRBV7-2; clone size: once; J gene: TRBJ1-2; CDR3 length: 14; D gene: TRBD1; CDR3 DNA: TGTGCCAGCAGACCAGGACAGGGTTACTATGGCTACACCTTC; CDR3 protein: CASRPGQGYYGYTF
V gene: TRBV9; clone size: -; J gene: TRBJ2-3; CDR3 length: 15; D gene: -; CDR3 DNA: TGTGCCAGCAGCGTAGCGGCAGGTAGCACAGATACGCAGTATTTT; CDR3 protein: CASSVAAGSTDTQYF
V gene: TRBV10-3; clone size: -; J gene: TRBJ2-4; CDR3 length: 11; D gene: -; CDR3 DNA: TGTGCCGCGGGCGCCGGGAACATTCAGTACTTC; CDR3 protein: CAAGAGNIQYF
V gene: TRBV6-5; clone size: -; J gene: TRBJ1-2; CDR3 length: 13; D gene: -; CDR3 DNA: TGTGCCAGCCAGGGATTTGGAAACTATGGCTACACCTTC; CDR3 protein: CASQGFGNYGYTF
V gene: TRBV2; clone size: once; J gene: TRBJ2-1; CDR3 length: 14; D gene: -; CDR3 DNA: TGTGCCAGCAGTGAACTTCGGGGAAACAATGAGCAGTTCTTC; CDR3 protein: CASSELRGNNEQFF
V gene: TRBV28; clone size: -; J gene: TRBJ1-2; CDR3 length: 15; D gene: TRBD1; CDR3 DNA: TGTGCCAGCAGTTTAGGGACAGGGGGCCCGAGTGGCTACACCTTC; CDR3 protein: CASSLGTGGPSGYTF
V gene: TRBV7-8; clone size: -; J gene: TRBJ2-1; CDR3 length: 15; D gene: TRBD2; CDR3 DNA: TGTGCCAGCAGAACCACTAGCGCGACAGAGGGGAGGCAGTTCTTC; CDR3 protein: CASRTTSATEGRQFF
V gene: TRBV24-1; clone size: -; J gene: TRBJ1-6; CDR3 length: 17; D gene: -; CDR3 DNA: TGTGCCACCAGTGATCACAGGCAGGGTGGCTATAATTCACCCCTCCACTTT; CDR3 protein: CATSDHRQGGYNSPLHF
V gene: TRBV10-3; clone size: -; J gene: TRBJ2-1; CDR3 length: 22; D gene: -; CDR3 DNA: TGTGCCATCAGTGAGTCTCGGATTCGGGAAGTAGCAGGATACAGCAAATACAATGAGCAGTTCTTC; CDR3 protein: CAISESRIREVAGYSKYNEQFF
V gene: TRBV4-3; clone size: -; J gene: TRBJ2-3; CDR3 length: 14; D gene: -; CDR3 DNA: TGCGCCAGCAGCCAAGCGACTAGCACAGATACGCAGTATTTT; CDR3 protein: CASSQATSTDTQYF
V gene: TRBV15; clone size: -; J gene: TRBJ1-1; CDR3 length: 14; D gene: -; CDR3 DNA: TGTGCCACCAGCAGGGAAACAGGGTACACTGAAGCTTTCTTT; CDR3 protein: CATSRETGYTEAFF
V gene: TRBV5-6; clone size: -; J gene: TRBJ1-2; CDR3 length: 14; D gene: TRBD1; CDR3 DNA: TGTGCCAGCAGTTCAGGGGGCCAAGTCTATGGCTACACCTTC; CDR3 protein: CASSSGGQVYGYTF
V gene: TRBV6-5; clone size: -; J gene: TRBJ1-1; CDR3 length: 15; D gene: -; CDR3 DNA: TGTGCCAGCAGTTGGAGACAGTCCATGAACACTGAAGCTTTCTTT; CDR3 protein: CASSWRQSMNTEAFF
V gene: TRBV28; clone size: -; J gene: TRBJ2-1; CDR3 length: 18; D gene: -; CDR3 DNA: TGTGCCAGCAGTTCGAATTTTTGGAGCGGCAGCTCCTACAATGAGCAGTTCTTC; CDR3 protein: CASSSNFWSGSSYNEQFF
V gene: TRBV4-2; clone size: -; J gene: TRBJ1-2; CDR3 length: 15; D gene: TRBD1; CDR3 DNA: TGTGCCAGCAGCCAGGAACAGGGGGTGGCCTATGGCTACACCTTC; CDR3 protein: CASSQEQGVAYGYTF
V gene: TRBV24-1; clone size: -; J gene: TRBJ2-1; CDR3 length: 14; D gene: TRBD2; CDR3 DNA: TGTGCCACCAGTCCCGCTAGCGGGTACAATGAGCAGTTCTTC; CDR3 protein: CATSPASGYNEQFF
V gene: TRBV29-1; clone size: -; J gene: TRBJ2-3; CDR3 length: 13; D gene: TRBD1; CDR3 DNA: TGCAGCGTTGAGTCAGGGGGTACAGATACGCAGTATTTT; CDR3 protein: CSVESGGTDTQYF
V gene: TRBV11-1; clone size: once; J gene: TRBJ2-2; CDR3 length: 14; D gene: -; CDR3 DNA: TGTGCCAGCCTCATGGGGGGGAACACCGGGGAGCTGTTTTTT; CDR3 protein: CASLMGGNTGELFF
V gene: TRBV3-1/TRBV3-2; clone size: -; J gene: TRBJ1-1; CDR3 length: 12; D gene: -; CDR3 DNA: TGTGCCAGCAGCCAAGAAAATCGGGTGGCTTTCTTT; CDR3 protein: CASSQENRVAFF
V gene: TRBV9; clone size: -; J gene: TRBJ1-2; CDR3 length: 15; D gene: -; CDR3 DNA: TGTGCCAGCAGCGTGCAGGGATCTCCAAACTATGGCTACACCTTC; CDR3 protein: CASSVQGSPNYGYTF
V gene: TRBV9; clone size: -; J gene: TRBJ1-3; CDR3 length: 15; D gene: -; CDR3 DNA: TGTGCCAGCAGCGCAGGACTGAGCTCTGGAAACACCATATATTTT; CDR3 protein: CASSAGLSSGNTIYF
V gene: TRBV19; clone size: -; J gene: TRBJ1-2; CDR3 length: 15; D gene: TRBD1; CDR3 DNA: TGTGCCAGTAGATCGACAGGGGAAGCTAACTATGGCTACACCTTC; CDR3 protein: CASRSTGEANYGYTF
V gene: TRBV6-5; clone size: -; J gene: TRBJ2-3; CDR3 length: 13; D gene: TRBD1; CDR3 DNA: TGTGCCAGCAGGACAGGGGGCACAGATACGCAGTATTTT; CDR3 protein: CASRTGGTDTQYF
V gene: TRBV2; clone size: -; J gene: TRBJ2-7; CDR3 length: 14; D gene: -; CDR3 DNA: TGTGCCAGCAAGGCGGCGGCTACTAGGCACGAGCAGTACTTC; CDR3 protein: CASKAAATRHEQYF
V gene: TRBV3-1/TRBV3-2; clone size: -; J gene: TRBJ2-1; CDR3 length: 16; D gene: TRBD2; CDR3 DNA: TGTGCCAGCAGCCATCTAGCGGGAGTTCGGGGCAATGAGCAGTTCTTC; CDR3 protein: CASSHLAGVRGNEQFF
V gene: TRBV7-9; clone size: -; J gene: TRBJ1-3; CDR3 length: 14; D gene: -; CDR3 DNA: TGTGCCAGCAGCCCACAAGTCTCTGGAAACACCATATATTTT; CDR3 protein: CASSPQVSGNTIYF
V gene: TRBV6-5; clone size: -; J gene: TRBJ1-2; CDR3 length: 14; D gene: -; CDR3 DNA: TGTGCCAGCAGCCGACCCCCAGGGGACTATGGCTACACCTTC; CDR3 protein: CASSRPPGDYGYTF
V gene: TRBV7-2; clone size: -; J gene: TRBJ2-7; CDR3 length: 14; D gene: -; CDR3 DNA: TGTGCCAGCAGCGGGGCCGGGTTCACCTACGAGCAGTACTTC; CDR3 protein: CASSGAGFTYEQYF
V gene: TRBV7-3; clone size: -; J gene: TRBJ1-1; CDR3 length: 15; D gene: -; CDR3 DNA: TGTGCCAGCAGCGAAACGGTGGGGCCAAGGTATAGAGCTTTCTTT; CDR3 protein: CASSETVGPRYRAFF
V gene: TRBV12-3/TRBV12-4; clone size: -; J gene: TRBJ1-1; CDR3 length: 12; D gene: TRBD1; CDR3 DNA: TGTGCCAGCAGTACAGGGGTTGGCGAAGCTTTCTTT; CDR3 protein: CASSTGVGEAFF
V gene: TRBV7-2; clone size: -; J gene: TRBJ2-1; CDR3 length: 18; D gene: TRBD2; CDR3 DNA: TGTGCCAGCAGCTTATCGATTTCCGGCGGGAGCTTTAGCCATGAGCAGTTCTTC; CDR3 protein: CASSLSISGGSFSHEQFF
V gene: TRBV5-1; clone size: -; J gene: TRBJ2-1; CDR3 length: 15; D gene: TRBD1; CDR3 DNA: TGCGCCAGCAGCGACCGGGACAGGGATAATTATGAGCAGTTCTTC; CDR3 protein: CASSDRDRDNYEQFF
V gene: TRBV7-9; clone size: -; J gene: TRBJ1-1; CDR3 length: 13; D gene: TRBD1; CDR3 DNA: TGTGCCAGCAGCCTACAGGGGGACGGTGAAGCTTTCTTT; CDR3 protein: CASSLQGDGEAFF
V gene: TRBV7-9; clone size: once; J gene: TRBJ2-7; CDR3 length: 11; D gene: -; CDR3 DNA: TGTGCCAGCAGTCGTTCCTACGAGCAGTACTTC; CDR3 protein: CASSRSYEQYF
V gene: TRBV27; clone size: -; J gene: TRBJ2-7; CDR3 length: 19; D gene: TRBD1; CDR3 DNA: TGTGCCAGCAGTACGATGGCCAGCAGAGCGAGACAGGGCACCTACGAGCAGTACTTC; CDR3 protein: CASSTMASRARQGTYEQYF
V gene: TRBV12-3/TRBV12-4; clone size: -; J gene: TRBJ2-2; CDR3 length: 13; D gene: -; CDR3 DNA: TGTGCCAGCAGTTTTTCAAACACCGGGGAGCTGTTTTTT; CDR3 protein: CASSFSNTGELFF
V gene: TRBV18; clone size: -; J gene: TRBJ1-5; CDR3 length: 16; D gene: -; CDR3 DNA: TGTGCCAGCTCACCACCCGGACAGAATAGCAATCAGCCCCAGCATTTT; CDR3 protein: CASSPPGQNSNQPQHF
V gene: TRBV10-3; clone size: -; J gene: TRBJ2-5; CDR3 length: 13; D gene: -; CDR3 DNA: TGTGCCATCAGTGAGGACATTCAAGAGACCCAGTACTTC; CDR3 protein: CAISEDIQETQYF
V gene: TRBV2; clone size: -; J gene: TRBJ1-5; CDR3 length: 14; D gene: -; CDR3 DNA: TGTGCCAGCAGTGACAAGGAGCGAAATCAGCCCCAGCATTTT; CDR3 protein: CASSDKERNQPQHF
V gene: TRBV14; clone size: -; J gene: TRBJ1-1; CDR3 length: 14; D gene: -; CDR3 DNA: TGTGCCAGCTCCTTAGGGGGGGGGAACACTGAAGCTTTCTTT; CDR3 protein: CASSLGGGNTEAFF
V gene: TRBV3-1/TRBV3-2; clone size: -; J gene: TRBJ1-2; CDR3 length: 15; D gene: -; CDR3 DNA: TGTGCCAGCAGCCAAGATACAGGTCGGTGGTATGGCTACACCTTC; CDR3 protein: CASSQDTGRWYGYTF
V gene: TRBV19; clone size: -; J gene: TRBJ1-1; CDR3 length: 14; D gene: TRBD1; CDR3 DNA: TGTGCCAGTAGTATAACAGGGGTGAACACTGAAGCTTTCTTT; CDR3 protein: CASSITGVNTEAFF
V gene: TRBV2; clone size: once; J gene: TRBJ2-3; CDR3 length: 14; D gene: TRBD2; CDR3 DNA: TGTGCCACCGTCTTCGGGGGGGCGGTAGATACGCAGTATTTT; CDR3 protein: CATVFGGAVDTQYF
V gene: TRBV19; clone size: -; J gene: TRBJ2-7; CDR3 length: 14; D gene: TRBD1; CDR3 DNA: TGTGCCAGCTCACAGGGGAGCCTTTCCTACGAGCAGTACTTC; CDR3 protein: CASSQGSLSYEQYF
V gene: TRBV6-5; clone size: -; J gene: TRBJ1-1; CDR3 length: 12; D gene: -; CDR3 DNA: TGTGCCAGCGGGGGCATTGGCACTGAAGCTTTCTTT; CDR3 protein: CASGGIGTEAFF
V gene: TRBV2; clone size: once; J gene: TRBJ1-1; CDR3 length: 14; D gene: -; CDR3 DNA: TGTGCCAGCAGGCCCACGGTCATGAACACTGAAGCTTTCTTT; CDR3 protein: CASRPTVMNTEAFF
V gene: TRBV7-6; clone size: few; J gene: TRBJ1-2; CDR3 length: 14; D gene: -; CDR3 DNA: TGTGCCAGCAGCTTAGGGGGGCCCGGGTTTGACTACACCTTC; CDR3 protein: CASSLGGPGFDYTF